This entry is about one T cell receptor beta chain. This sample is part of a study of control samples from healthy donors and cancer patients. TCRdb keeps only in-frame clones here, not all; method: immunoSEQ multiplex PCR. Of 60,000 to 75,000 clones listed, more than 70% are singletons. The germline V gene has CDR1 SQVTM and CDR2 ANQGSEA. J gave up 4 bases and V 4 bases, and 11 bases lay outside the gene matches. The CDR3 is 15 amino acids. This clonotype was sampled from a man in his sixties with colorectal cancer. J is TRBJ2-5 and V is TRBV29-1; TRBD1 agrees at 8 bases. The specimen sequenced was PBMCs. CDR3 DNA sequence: TGCAGCGTTGGGGAGACAGGGGCAGGGGGAGAGACCCAGTACTTC. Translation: CSVGETGAGGETQYF. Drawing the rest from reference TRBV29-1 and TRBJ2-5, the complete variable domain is SAVISQKPSRDICQRGTSLTIQCQVDSQVTMMFWYRQQPGQSLTLIATANQGSEATYESGFVIDKFPISRPNLTFSTLTVSNMSPEDSSIYLCSVGETGAGGETQYFGPGTRLLVL.